This entry concerns a single T cell receptor (beta chain). The sample originates from a study of blood T cells in healthy people across ages. The CDR3 extends over 16 amino acids. With 3 bases clipped from V and 6 bases from J, the junction kept 12 bases outside the gene matches. CDR1 and CDR2 from the germline V gene are SGDLS and YYNGEE. Through a sample-barcoded 5' primer and a J-beta primer mix, a second PCR was run for 7 to 11 cycles. MiXCR, applied by TCRdb to the 5' RACE reads, yields one record per CDR3 protein. The sample consists of around 1,000,000 distinct CDR3 sequences, 20% to 25% of them appearing once. This sample also belongs to another study, concerning T cells of mothers and their children. That report adds: No clone of persistent microchimeric T cells was detected.

The specimen sequenced was blood. The chain employs TRBV9 and TRBJ2-3; 8 nucleotides align to TRBD2. The TCR originated in a girl aged 2 to 10 in good health. The CDR3 region is CASSEPKAGGSDTQYF. The CDR3 DNA is TGTGCCAGCAGCGAGCCCAAGGCGGGGGGATCGGATACGCAGTATTTT. The variable domain in full, completed from reference TRBV9 and TRBJ2-3, reads DSGVTQTPKHLITATGQRVTLRCSPRSGDLSVYWYQQSLDQGLQFLIQYYNGEERAKGNILERFSAQQFPDLHSELNLSSLELGDSALYFCASSEPKAGGSDTQYFGPGTRLTVL.